Listed below are T cell receptor beta chains from one sample, sequenced in a study of blood T cells in healthy people across ages. One entry per CDR3 protein, called by TCRdb with MiXCR from the 5' RACE reads. The sample holds around 620,000 distinct CDR3 sequences, roughly a quarter seen once. The material sequenced was blood. The receptors here all came from a woman between 65 and 79 years old in good health. The CDR3 runs from the conserved cysteine through the conserved F or W. The order of the fields is V gene, clone size, D gene, J gene, CDR3 protein, CDR3 DNA. A D gene is named only where the DNA matches it firmly. Clone size is stated in some rows and not others, as once, few, many or a class when expanded.

TRBV5-1	few	-	TRBJ2-5	CASSLASDVETQYF	TGCGCCAGCAGCTTGGCCTCGGACGTGGAGACCCAGTACTTC
TRBV14	-	TRBD1	TRBJ2-5	CASSPQDRGGETQYF	TGTGCCAGCAGCCCCCAGGACAGGGGGGGAGAGACCCAGTACTTC
TRBV18	few	TRBD2	TRBJ2-5	CASSPGTSVLRGTQYF	TGTGCCAGCTCACCCGGGACTAGTGTCCTGCGTGGGACCCAGTACTTC
TRBV4-1	-	TRBD1	TRBJ1-4	CASSRKQGDSEKLFF	TGCGCCAGCAGCCGCAAACAGGGGGATAGTGAAAAACTGTTTTTT
TRBV6-5	-	-	TRBJ2-5	CASSYARPDRGETQYF	TGTGCCAGCAGTTACGCTCGTCCCGACCGAGGGGAGACCCAGTACTTC
TRBV20-1	-	TRBD2	TRBJ2-5	CRATSGALQETQYF	TGCAGGGCGACTAGCGGGGCTCTTCAAGAGACCCAGTACTTC
TRBV10-3	many	-	TRBJ2-4	CAISDTGDIQYF	TGTGCCATCAGTGATACTGGGGACATTCAGTACTTC
TRBV20-1	many	-	TRBJ1-2	CSVSDRGGYTF	TGCAGTGTCAGCGACAGAGGCGGCTACACCTTC
TRBV20-1	-	-	TRBJ1-1	CSARVSGSVTEAFF	TGCAGTGCTAGAGTATCAGGGTCGGTGACTGAAGCTTTCTTT
TRBV11-2	-	-	TRBJ2-5	CASSRRTAETQYF	TGTGCCAGCAGCCGTCGGACAGCCGAGACCCAGTACTTC
TRBV7-2	few	-	TRBJ1-4	CASSPRGSATNEKLFF	TGTGCCAGCAGCCCTAGGGGGAGCGCAACTAATGAAAAACTGTTTTTT
TRBV4-3	few	-	TRBJ1-2	CASSQDSGVRGYTF	TGCGCCAGCAGCCAAGATTCCGGGGTCAGGGGCTACACCTTC
TRBV7-2	many	TRBD2	TRBJ2-5	CASSSRASGGVGRETQYF	TGTGCCAGCAGCTCCAGGGCTAGCGGGGGGGTTGGTAGAGAGACCCAGTACTTC
TRBV6-2/TRBV6-3	-	-	TRBJ2-6	CASSYGRTNSGANVLTF	TGTGCCAGCAGTTACGGCAGGACCAACTCTGGGGCCAACGTCCTGACTTTC
TRBV5-1	-	TRBD2	TRBJ2-2	CASRYLAGGPSTGELFF	TGCGCCAGCAGATATCTCGCGGGGGGGCCGAGCACCGGGGAGCTGTTTTTT
TRBV7-9	-	-	TRBJ1-4	CASSLSAEGQLFF	TGCGCCAGCAGCTTATCGGCCGAGGGACAACTGTTTTTT
TRBV7-6	-	TRBD1	TRBJ2-3	CATGTGSTDTQYF	TGTGCCACCGGGACAGGGTCAACAGATACGCAGTATTTT
TRBV11-1	-	-	TRBJ2-1	CASSSRAGQFF	TGTGCCAGCAGCTCCCGGGCCGGGCAGTTCTTC
TRBV4-2	-	-	TRBJ1-2	CASSQDSGLRGYTF	TGTGCCAGCAGCCAAGATTCAGGACTCAGAGGCTACACCTTC
TRBV27	-	TRBD1	TRBJ1-2	CASSLPGQGAMEF	TGTGCCAGCAGTTTGCCGGGACAGGGGGCTATGGAATTC
TRBV7-2	-	TRBD2	TRBJ2-1	CASRAGTSGGSSYNEQFF	TGTGCCAGCAGGGCCGGGACTAGCGGGGGAAGCTCCTACAATGAGCAGTTCTTC
TRBV7-9	-	-	TRBJ2-5	CASNTPQETQYF	TGTGCCAGCAACACCCCACAAGAGACCCAGTACTTC
TRBV29-1	-	-	TRBJ2-3	CSSSGGTGTDTQYF	TGCAGCTCCAGTGGGGGCACCGGCACAGATACGCAGTATTTT
TRBV6-2/TRBV6-3	-	-	TRBJ1-3	CASTPVGKSSGNTIYF	TGTGCCAGCACCCCAGTAGGGAAGAGCTCTGGAAACACCATATATTTT
TRBV4-2	few	-	TRBJ2-5	CASSSTARFEETQYF	TGTGCCAGCAGTTCTACGGCCAGGTTTGAAGAGACCCAGTACTTC
TRBV7-2	-	TRBD1	TRBJ2-4	CASSLLTGGNIQYF	TGTGCCAGCAGCTTACTTACAGGGGGAAACATTCAGTACTTC
TRBV9	-	TRBD2	TRBJ2-2	CASSPGLALTGELFF	TGTGCCAGCAGCCCCGGACTAGCCTTAACCGGGGAGCTGTTTTTT
TRBV2	-	-	TRBJ2-1	CASSSLEAFGEQFF	TGTGCCAGCAGTTCTTTGGAGGCCTTCGGGGAGCAGTTCTTC
TRBV11-3	few	TRBD2	TRBJ2-1	CAGSLSTGGPGNEQFF	TGTGCCGGCAGCTTATCCACGGGGGGGCCGGGCAATGAGCAGTTCTTC
TRBV6-5	-	TRBD1	TRBJ2-7	CASRTGQGTYEQYF	TGTGCCAGCAGGACAGGGCAAGGGACCTACGAGCAGTACTTC
TRBV27	few	TRBD2	TRBJ2-7	CASTRGGGTYEQYF	TGTGCCAGCACACGCGGGGGGGGCACCTACGAGCAGTACTTC
TRBV16	-	-	TRBJ2-7	CASSRRRDYEQYF	TGTGCCAGCAGCCGGAGGAGGGACTACGAGCAGTACTTC
TRBV29-1	-	-	TRBJ2-5	CSVGLGGLQETQYF	TGCAGCGTTGGGCTCGGGGGGCTCCAAGAGACCCAGTACTTC
TRBV10-3	-	-	TRBJ1-1	CAISDRGGGTEAFF	TGTGCCATCAGTGATCGGGGCGGAGGCACTGAAGCTTTCTTT
TRBV5-1	few	-	TRBJ2-5	CASSLLPRAGETQYF	TGCGCCAGCAGCTTGTTACCCCGGGCAGGAGAGACCCAGTACTTC
TRBV7-7	-	TRBD1	TRBJ2-7	CASSLEGQAYEQYF	TGTGCCAGCAGCTTAGAGGGACAGGCCTACGAGCAGTACTTC
TRBV12-3/TRBV12-4	-	TRBD1	TRBJ2-6	CASRLGTGYSGANVLTF	TGTGCCAGCAGACTAGGGACAGGTTACTCTGGGGCCAACGTCCTGACTTTC
TRBV20-1	few	TRBD2	TRBJ2-4	CSATAGPDIQYF	TGCAGTGCTACAGCGGGGCCGGACATTCAGTACTTC
TRBV7-2	few	-	TRBJ1-1	CASSMRNTEAFF	TGTGCCAGCAGCATGCGGAACACTGAAGCTTTCTTT
TRBV20-1	-	TRBD1	TRBJ2-7	CSARGPRTGLWGEQYF	TGCAGTGCTAGAGGGCCCAGGACAGGGCTTTGGGGCGAGCAGTACTTC
TRBV6-5	-	TRBD1	TRBJ1-1	CASRRTGGHTEAFF	TGTGCCAGCAGGAGAACAGGGGGCCACACTGAAGCCTTCTTT
TRBV12-3/TRBV12-4	few	-	TRBJ1-3	CASSFYGSGNTIYF	TGTGCCAGCAGTTTTTATGGTTCTGGAAACACCATATATTTT
TRBV21-1	many	-	TRBJ2-3	CASTTSGDSTDTQYF	TGTGCCAGCACCACTAGCGGGGACAGCACAGATACGCAGTATTTT
TRBV29-1	-	TRBD1	TRBJ1-2	CSVGQGEGGRGYTF	TGCAGCGTCGGACAGGGCGAGGGAGGTAGAGGCTACACCTTC
TRBV7-2	few	-	TRBJ2-5	CASSPSANEQETQYF	TGTGCCAGCAGCCCCTCGGCGAACGAACAAGAGACCCAGTACTTC
TRBV10-3	few	-	TRBJ2-6	CATFTPTGANVLTF	TGTGCCACCTTCACTCCCACTGGGGCCAACGTCCTGACTTTC
TRBV12-3/TRBV12-4	once	TRBD1	TRBJ1-4	CASSVSQGAWEKLFF	TGTGCCAGCAGTGTTTCACAGGGGGCCTGGGAAAAACTGTTTTTT
TRBV7-2	few	TRBD1	TRBJ1-2	CASSSRGQGNGYTF	TGTGCCAGCAGCTCACGGGGACAGGGAAATGGCTACACCTTC